The rows below give T cell receptor beta chains drawn from one sample of a study of CD8 T cells in Susac syndrome. A single record per CDR3 protein comes from TCRdb applying MiXCR to the immunoSEQ multiplex PCR reads. The sample records around 99,000 distinct CDR3 sequences, approximately 96% being singletons. Sample: CD4+ T cells from PBMCs. These receptors were taken from a human donor in good health. CDR3s include the opening cysteine and the closing phenylalanine or tryptophan. The D gene is left open where the match is weak. Expanded clones get a size class; other rows say once, few or many, or leave the size out.

size	D	length	J	V	DNA	CDR3
once	-	14	TRBJ2-5	TRBV18	TGTGCCAGCTCACCGAATGGGGGACAAGAGACCCAGTACTTC	CASSPNGGQETQYF
-	TRBD2	15	TRBJ2-7	TRBV5-6	TGCGCCAGCAGCCGCGACCTAGCGGGACTACGTGAGCAGTACTTC	CASSRDLAGLREQYF
-	-	14	TRBJ2-7	TRBV5-1	TGCGCCAGCAGCGTGGACACCGTTACCTACGAGCAGTACTTC	CASSVDTVTYEQYF
-	-	15	TRBJ2-5	TRBV3-1	TGTGCCAGCAGCCATCTTCTCCGGACAGAAGAGACCCAGTACTTC	CASSHLLRTEETQYF
-	TRBD1	16	TRBJ1-2	TRBV19	TGTGCCAGTATCAAGACCGGGACAGGTTATAACTATGGCTACACCTTC	CASIKTGTGYNYGYTF
-	-	14	TRBJ2-3	TRBV6-6	TGTGCCAGCAGTTACACCGTCCTGGTGGATACGCAGTATTTT	CASSYTVLVDTQYF
-	TRBD2	17	TRBJ2-1	TRBV4-1	TGCGCCAGCAGCCACCCCCTCGTCGGGGGGGCGAGGGATGAGCAGTTCTTC	CASSHPLVGGARDEQFF
-	TRBD1	11	TRBJ1-4	TRBV19	TGTGCCAGTTACGGGACAGCAAAACTGTTTTTT	CASYGTAKLFF
-	TRBD2	14	TRBJ2-5	TRBV28	TGTGCCAGCAGTTCGGCTAGCGGGGGAGAGACCCAGTACTTC	CASSSASGGETQYF
-	-	15	TRBJ2-7	TRBV6-6	TGTGCCAGCAGTTATACAGGGCGTGGAGGGAACGAGCAGTACTTC	CASSYTGRGGNEQYF
-	-	14	TRBJ1-5	TRBV2	TGTGCCAGCAGTCCCGGGACAAGCAATCAGCCCCAGCATTTT	CASSPGTSNQPQHF
-	TRBD1	16	TRBJ1-2	TRBV4-2	TGTGCCAGCAGCCAAGAACCGGGACAGGGGTACTATGGCTACACCTTC	CASSQEPGQGYYGYTF
-	-	17	TRBJ2-5	TRBV21-1	TGTGCCAGCAGCGAAAGGTCGGGGGCTGGTTTTGAAGAGACCCAGTACTTC	CASSERSGAGFEETQYF
-	-	13	TRBJ1-5	TRBV5-1	TGCGCCAGCAGCTTGGCAGGGTACCAGCCCCAGCATTTT	CASSLAGYQPQHF
-	-	12	TRBJ1-2	TRBV2	TGTGCCAGCATGGGGCCGTTCGGAGGCTACACCTTC	CASMGPFGGYTF
-	TRBD1	15	TRBJ2-2	TRBV15	TGTGCCACCAGCAACTCCGGGACAGGGTACGGGGAGCTGTTTTTT	CATSNSGTGYGELFF
-	-	12	TRBJ2-1	TRBV24-1	TGTGCCACCAGTCGCTCAGAGAATGAGCAGTTCTTC	CATSRSENEQFF
-	-	16	TRBJ2-3	TRBV24-1	TGTGCCACCAGTGACCCTGGACAGCTTAGCACAGATACGCAGTATTTT	CATSDPGQLSTDTQYF
-	-	12	TRBJ2-7	TRBV5-1	TGCGCCAGCAGCGTTGGGCAAGGCGAGCAGTACTTC	CASSVGQGEQYF
-	-	12	TRBJ2-5	TRBV29-1	TGCAGCGCGACCGGGGCTCAAGAGACCCAGTACTTC	CSATGAQETQYF